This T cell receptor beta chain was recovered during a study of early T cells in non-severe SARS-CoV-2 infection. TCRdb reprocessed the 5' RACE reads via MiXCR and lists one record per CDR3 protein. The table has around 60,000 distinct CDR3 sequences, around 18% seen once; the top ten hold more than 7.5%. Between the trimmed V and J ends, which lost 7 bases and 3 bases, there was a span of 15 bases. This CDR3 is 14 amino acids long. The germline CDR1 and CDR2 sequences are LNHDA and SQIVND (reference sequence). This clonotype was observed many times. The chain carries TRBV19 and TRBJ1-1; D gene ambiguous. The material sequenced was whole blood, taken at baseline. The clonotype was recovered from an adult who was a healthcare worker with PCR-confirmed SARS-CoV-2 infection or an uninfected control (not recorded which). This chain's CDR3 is CASTIGRADTEAFF. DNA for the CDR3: TGTGCCAGTACCATCGGGCGGGCCGACACTGAAGCTTTCTTT. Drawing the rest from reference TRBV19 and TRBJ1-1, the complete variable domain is DGGITQSPKYLFRKEGQNVTLSCEQNLNHDAMYWYRQDPGQGLRLIYYSQIVNDFQKGDIAEGYSVSREKKESFPLTVTSAQKNPTAFYLCASTIGRADTEAFFGQGTRLTVV.